The rows below give T cell receptor beta chains drawn from one sample of a study of cytomegalovirus exposure and HLA in healthy donors. The data were produced by immunoSEQ multiplex PCR, yet TCRdb's version contains in-frame clones alone and is incomplete. The sample gives around 140,000 clones, 65% to 85% of which show up once; 2% to 2.5% is in the top ten. Sequenced material: PBMCs. All receptors derive from a man in his forties or fifties in good health and CMV-seronegative. The CDR3 runs from the conserved cysteine through the conserved F or W. The order of the fields is V gene, clone size, D gene, J gene, CDR3 protein, CDR3 DNA. The D gene is left open where the match is weak. The size field is filled for only some rows; it gives once, few, many or a size class.

TRBV7-3	-	TRBD1	TRBJ2-3	CASSLTPRTGEADTQYF	TGTGCCAGCAGCTTAACCCCCCGGACAGGGGAAGCAGATACGCAGTATTTT
TRBV7-2	-	TRBD2	TRBJ2-3	CASSLGAGDTDTQYF	TGTGCCAGCAGCTTAGGAGCGGGAGACACAGATACGCAGTATTTT
TRBV28	-	-	TRBJ1-2	CASSLEARNNGYTF	TGTGCCAGCAGTTTAGAGGCCAGAAATAATGGCTACACCTTC
TRBV7-2	once	-	TRBJ2-7	CASSFRGPSNWQYF	TGTGCCAGCAGCTTCAGAGGGCCATCCAACTGGCAGTACTTC
TRBV27	-	-	TRBJ2-7	CASSTAASYEQYF	TGTGCCAGCAGTACAGCGGCCTCCTACGAGCAGTACTTC
TRBV7-6	-	-	TRBJ2-7	CASSLVRRGEQYF	TGTGCCAGCAGCTTAGTGCGGCGGGGCGAGCAGTACTTC
TRBV6-6	few	-	TRBJ1-1	CASNKRGKNTEAFF	TGTGCCAGCAACAAGCGGGGTAAGAACACTGAAGCTTTCTTT
TRBV27	-	-	TRBJ1-3	CASSQAGYGNTIYF	TGTGCCAGCTCCCAGGCGGGATATGGAAACACCATATATTTT
TRBV18	-	-	TRBJ1-1	CASSPRQAEAFF	TGTGCCAGCTCACCCCGACAGGCTGAAGCTTTCTTT
TRBV10-1	few	TRBD1	TRBJ2-7	CASSEGDRGHREQYF	TGCGCCAGCAGTGAAGGGGACAGGGGGCATCGGGAGCAGTACTTC
TRBV19	-	TRBD1	TRBJ1-1	CASSTRRQGATNTEAFF	TGTGCCAGTAGTACTAGACGACAGGGGGCCACGAACACTGAAGCTTTCTTT
TRBV7-6	-	-	TRBJ2-2	CASSLASLHSNTGELFF	TGTGCCAGCAGCTTAGCGTCGCTCCACTCGAACACCGGGGAGCTGTTTTTT
TRBV7-8	-	TRBD2	TRBJ2-3	CASSKRLTSGGALSPDTQYF	TGTGCCAGCAGCAAACGGTTGACTAGCGGGGGGGCTCTTAGCCCAGATACGCAGTATTTT
TRBV19	few	-	TRBJ1-3	CASSGRKTSTIYF	TGTGCCAGTAGTGGTCGGAAGACTAGCACCATATATTTT
TRBV18	-	TRBD1	TRBJ1-2	CASSPQGQGLYGYTF	TGTGCCAGCTCACCACAGGGACAGGGGTTATATGGCTACACCTTC
TRBV6-1	-	-	TRBJ1-5	CASSGGQSNQPQHF	TGTGCCAGCAGTGGGGGACAAAGCAATCAGCCCCAGCATTTT
TRBV27	-	TRBD1	TRBJ1-2	CASSFDRAWGGYTF	TGTGCCAGCAGTTTTGACAGGGCATGGGGTGGCTACACCTTC
TRBV29-1	-	-	TRBJ1-2	CSVDDRTGGYGYTF	TGCAGCGTTGATGACCGGACTGGGGGGTATGGCTACACCTTC
TRBV7-9	-	TRBD1	TRBJ2-2	CASSFDRGTGELFF	TGTGCCAGCAGCTTCGACAGGGGAACCGGGGAGCTGTTTTTT
TRBV27	-	TRBD1	TRBJ1-2	CASSPNSGQGGYTF	TGTGCCAGCAGTCCAAACTCGGGACAGGGAGGCTACACCTTC
TRBV5-5	-	-	TRBJ2-3	CASSLGQITDTQYF	TGTGCCAGCAGCTTGGGGCAGATCACAGATACGCAGTATTTT
TRBV19	-	TRBD1	TRBJ1-2	CASSIIKGAHGYTF	TGTGCCAGTAGTATAATAAAGGGGGCCCATGGCTACACCTTC
TRBV4-2	-	TRBD1	TRBJ2-7	CASSQEGTELWGQYF	TGTGCCAGCAGCCAAGAAGGGACAGAGCTCTGGGGGCAGTACTTC
TRBV7-8	-	TRBD1	TRBJ1-3	CASSLRQGLADTIYF	TGTGCCAGCAGCTTACGACAGGGCCTAGCTGACACCATATATTTT
TRBV7-9	-	-	TRBJ1-1	CSSTLGDTEAFF	TGTTCCAGCACCCTAGGGGACACTGAAGCTTTCTTT
TRBV11-3	-	-	TRBJ1-1	CASSPEGENTEAFF	TGTGCCAGCAGCCCAGAGGGGGAAAACACTGAAGCTTTCTTT
TRBV14	-	TRBD2	TRBJ2-5	CASSQVLAGGSETQYF	TGTGCCAGCAGCCAAGTTCTAGCGGGGGGTTCGGAGACCCAGTACTTC
TRBV7-3	-	TRBD2	TRBJ2-1	CASSLGTSGIGEQFF	TGTGCCAGCAGCTTAGGGACTAGCGGGATTGGGGAGCAGTTCTTC
TRBV11-2	-	-	TRBJ1-5	CASSLDRDQPQHF	TGTGCCAGCAGCTTAGACAGGGATCAGCCCCAGCATTTT
TRBV6-5	-	TRBD2	TRBJ2-7	CASSRSGLAYYEQYF	TGTGCCAGCAGCAGGTCGGGACTAGCATACTACGAGCAGTACTTC
TRBV18	-	TRBD1	TRBJ1-5	CASGQGADQPQHF	TGTGCCAGCGGACAGGGGGCGGATCAGCCCCAGCATTTT
TRBV5-8	-	-	TRBJ2-1	CASSPPLHNEQFF	TGTGCCAGCAGCCCGCCCCTACACAATGAGCAGTTCTTC
TRBV27	once	TRBD1	TRBJ2-2	CASRKSYRGPNTGELFF	TGTGCCAGCAGGAAATCCTACAGGGGGCCGAACACCGGGGAGCTGTTTTTT
TRBV19	few	-	TRBJ1-2	CASSENGARGYTF	TGTGCCAGTAGCGAGAATGGGGCGCGTGGCTACACCTTC
TRBV19	-	-	TRBJ1-5	CASSPGVRGNNQPQHF	TGTGCCAGTAGTCCCGGGGTTAGAGGCAACAATCAGCCCCAGCATTTT
TRBV11-2	-	-	TRBJ1-4	CASSSPDSATNEKLFF	TGTGCCAGCAGCTCGCCCGACTCAGCAACTAATGAAAAACTGTTTTTT
TRBV7-9	-	-	TRBJ1-3	CASTPGGPGNTIYF	TGTGCCAGCACCCCCGGGGGACCTGGAAACACCATATATTTT
TRBV2	-	-	TRBJ1-1	CASSDRQGYTEAFF	TGTGCCAGCAGTGACCGGCAGGGGTACACTGAAGCTTTCTTT
TRBV18	-	-	TRBJ2-5	CASSPTETQYF	TGTGCCAGCTCACCAACTGAGACCCAGTACTTC
TRBV5-1	-	-	TRBJ1-3	CASSLTGGPGNTIYF	TGCGCCAGCAGCTTGACGGGGGGGCCTGGAAACACCATATATTTT
TRBV30	-	-	TRBJ2-7	CAWSVDRHEQYF	TGTGCCTGGAGTGTAGATCGCCACGAGCAGTACTTC
TRBV19	-	-	TRBJ1-1	CASRHDRYTEAFF	TGTGCCAGTAGGCATGACAGATACACTGAAGCTTTCTTT
TRBV7-3	-	TRBD2	TRBJ2-7	CASSETSGSYEQYF	TGTGCCAGCAGCGAGACTAGCGGATCCTACGAGCAGTACTTC
TRBV25-1	-	TRBD1	TRBJ2-3	CASSGVGQGLTDTQYF	TGTGCCAGCAGTGGAGTGGGACAGGGATTAACAGATACGCAGTATTTT
TRBV5-4	-	TRBD1	TRBJ1-1	CASSLQGAGNTEAFF	TGTGCCAGCAGCTTACAGGGGGCGGGGAACACTGAAGCTTTCTTT
TRBV27	-	TRBD1	TRBJ2-7	CASSFSGTGSSYEQYF	TGTGCCAGCAGCTTCTCCGGGACAGGGAGCTCCTACGAGCAGTACTTC
TRBV11-2	-	-	TRBJ1-1	CASSPGRGTEAFF	TGTGCCAGCAGCCCAGGGCGGGGTACTGAAGCTTTCTTT
TRBV25-1	-	-	TRBJ1-3	CASSEQVTGGNTIYF	TGTGCCAGCAGTGAACAAGTGACAGGAGGAAACACCATATATTTT
TRBV29-1	-	TRBD2	TRBJ2-1	CSVEGGGNEQFF	TGCAGCGTTGAGGGCGGGGGGAATGAGCAGTTCTTC
TRBV19	-	-	TRBJ2-5	CAGLKGSSKETQYF	TGTGCCGGACTAAAGGGCAGCTCCAAAGAGACCCAGTACTTC
TRBV5-5	-	TRBD1	TRBJ1-1	CASSPGTGANTEAFF	TGTGCCAGCAGCCCCGGGACAGGGGCGAACACTGAAGCTTTCTTT
TRBV2	-	TRBD1	TRBJ2-3	CAILQGASTDTQYF	TGTGCCATTCTACAGGGGGCGAGCACAGATACGCAGTATTTT
TRBV4-2	few	-	TRBJ1-1	CASSQEMRVTEAFF	TGTGCCAGCAGCCAAGAAATGAGGGTCACTGAAGCTTTCTTT